This TCR beta chain derives from a study of CD8 T cells in ankylosing spondylitis. As concerns this clonotype: This may be a read error, as it is one base from a much larger clone.

MiXCR, run by TCRdb on the 5' RACE reads, gives a single entry per CDR3 protein. The data show about 200,000 distinct CDR3 sequences, roughly 13% seen once. Trimming shortened V by 5 bases and J by 3 bases, and 8 bases separated the two germline ends. This CDR3 has 12 amino acids. Sample: blood, either unsorted or a sorted T cell fraction (not recorded which). The gene calls are TRBV12-3 or TRBV12-4 and TRBJ2-7; possibly TRBD2 for D (5 bases). This clonotype was sampled from a male donor with ankylosing spondylitis or in good health (not recorded which). The CDR3 protein is CASSTGDYEQYF. The CDR3 DNA is TGTGCCAGCAGTACCGGGGACTACGAGCAGTACTTC.